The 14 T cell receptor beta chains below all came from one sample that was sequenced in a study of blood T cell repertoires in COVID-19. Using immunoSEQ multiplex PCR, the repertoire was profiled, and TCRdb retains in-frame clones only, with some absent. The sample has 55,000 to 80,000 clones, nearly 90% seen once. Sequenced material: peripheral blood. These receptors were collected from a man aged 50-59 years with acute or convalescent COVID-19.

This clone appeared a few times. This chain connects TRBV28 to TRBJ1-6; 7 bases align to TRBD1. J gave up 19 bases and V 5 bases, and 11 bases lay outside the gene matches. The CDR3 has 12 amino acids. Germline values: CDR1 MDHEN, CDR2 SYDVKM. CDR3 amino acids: CASSTGQRVGHF. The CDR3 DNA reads TGTGCCAGCAGTACGGGACAGCGGGTGGGGCACTTT.

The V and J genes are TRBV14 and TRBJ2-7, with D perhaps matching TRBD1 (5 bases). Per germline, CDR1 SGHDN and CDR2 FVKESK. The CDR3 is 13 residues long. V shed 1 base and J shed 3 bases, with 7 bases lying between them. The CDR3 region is CASSQAGNYEQYF. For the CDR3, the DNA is TGTGCCAGCAGCCAAGCAGGGAACTACGAGCAGTACTTC.

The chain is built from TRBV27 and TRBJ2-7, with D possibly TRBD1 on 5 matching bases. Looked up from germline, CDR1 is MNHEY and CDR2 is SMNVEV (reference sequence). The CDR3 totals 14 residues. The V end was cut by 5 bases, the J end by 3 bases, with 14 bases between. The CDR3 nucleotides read TGTGCCAGCAGTGGAAGACAGATGGGCTACGAGCAGTACTTC. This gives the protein CASSGRQMGYEQYF.

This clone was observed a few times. The CDR3 is CASSQDRSSGNTIYF. The DNA of the CDR3 is TGTGCCAGCAGCCAGGACAGAAGCTCTGGAAACACCATATATTTT. V and J are TRBV5-5 and TRBJ1-3; TRBD1 might be the D (6 bases). With 4 bases removed from V and 0 bases from J, the gap between germline ends came to 11 bases. The length of the CDR3 is 15 residues. Germline CDR1 reads SGHKS; CDR2 reads YYEKEE (reference sequence).

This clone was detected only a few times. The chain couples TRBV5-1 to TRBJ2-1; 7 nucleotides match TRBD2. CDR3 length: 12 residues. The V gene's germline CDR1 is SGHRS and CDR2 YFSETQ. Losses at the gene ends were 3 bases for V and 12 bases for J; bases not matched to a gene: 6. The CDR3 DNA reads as TGCGCCAGCAGCTCGGAAACTAGCGTGCAGTTCTTC. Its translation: CASSSETSVQFF. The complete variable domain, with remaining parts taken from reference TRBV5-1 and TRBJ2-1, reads KAGVTQTPRYLIKTRGQQVTLSCSPISGHRSVSWYQQTPGQGLQFLFEYFSETQRNKGNFPGRFSGRQFSNSRSEMNVSTLELGDSALYLCASSSETSVQFFGPGTRLTVL.

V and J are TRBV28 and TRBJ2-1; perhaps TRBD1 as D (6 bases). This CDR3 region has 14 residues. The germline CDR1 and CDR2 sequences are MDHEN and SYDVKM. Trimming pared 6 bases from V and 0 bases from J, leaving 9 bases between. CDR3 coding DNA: TGTGCCAGCAGAGACAGGCCCTCCTACAATGAGCAGTTCTTC. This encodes CASRDRPSYNEQFF.

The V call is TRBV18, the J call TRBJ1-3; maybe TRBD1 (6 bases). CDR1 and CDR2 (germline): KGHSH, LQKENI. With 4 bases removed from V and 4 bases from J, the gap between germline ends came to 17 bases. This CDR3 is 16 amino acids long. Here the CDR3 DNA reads TGTGCCAGCTCACTCGGACAGCTAACTTTCGGAAACACCATATATTTT. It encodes CASSLGQLTFGNTIYF.

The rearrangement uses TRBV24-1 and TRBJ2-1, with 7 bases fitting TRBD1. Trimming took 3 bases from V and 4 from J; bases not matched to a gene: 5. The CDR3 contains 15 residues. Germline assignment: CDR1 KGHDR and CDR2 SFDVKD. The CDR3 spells CATSDGRGYYNEQFF. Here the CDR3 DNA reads TGTGCCACCAGTGATGGCAGGGGGTATTACAATGAGCAGTTCTTC.

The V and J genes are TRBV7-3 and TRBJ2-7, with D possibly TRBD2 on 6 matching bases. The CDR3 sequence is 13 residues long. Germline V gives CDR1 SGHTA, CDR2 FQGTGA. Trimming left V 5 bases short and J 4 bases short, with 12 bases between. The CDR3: CASSLGAGYEQYF. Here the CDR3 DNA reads TGTGCCAGCAGCCTGGGTGCGGGATACGAGCAGTACTTC.

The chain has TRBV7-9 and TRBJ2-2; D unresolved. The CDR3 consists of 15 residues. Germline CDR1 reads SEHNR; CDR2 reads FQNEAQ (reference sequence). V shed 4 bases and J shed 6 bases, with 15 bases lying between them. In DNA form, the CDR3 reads TGTGCCAGCAGCTCAATGACTGGGTTAGCCGGGGAGCTGTTTTTT. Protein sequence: CASSSMTGLAGELFF.

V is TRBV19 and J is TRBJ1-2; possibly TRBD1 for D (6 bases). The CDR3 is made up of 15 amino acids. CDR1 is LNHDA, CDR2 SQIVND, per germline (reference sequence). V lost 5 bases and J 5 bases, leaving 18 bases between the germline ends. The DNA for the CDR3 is TGTGCCAGTAGTCTACCGGGACACAATCGATATGGCTACACCTTC. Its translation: CASSLPGHNRYGYTF.

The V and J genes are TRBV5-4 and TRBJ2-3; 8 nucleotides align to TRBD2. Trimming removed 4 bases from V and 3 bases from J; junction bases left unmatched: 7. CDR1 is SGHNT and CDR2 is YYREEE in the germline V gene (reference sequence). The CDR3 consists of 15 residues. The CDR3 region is CASSAAGVGTDTQYF. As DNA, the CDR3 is TGTGCCAGCAGCGCAGCGGGGGTTGGTACAGATACGCAGTATTTT. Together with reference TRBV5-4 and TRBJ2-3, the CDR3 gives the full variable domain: ETGVTQSPTHLIKTRGQQVTLRCSSQSGHNTVSWYQQALGQGPQFIFQYYREEENGRGNFPPRFSGLQFPNYSSELNVNALELDDSALYLCASSAAGVGTDTQYFGPGTRLTVL.

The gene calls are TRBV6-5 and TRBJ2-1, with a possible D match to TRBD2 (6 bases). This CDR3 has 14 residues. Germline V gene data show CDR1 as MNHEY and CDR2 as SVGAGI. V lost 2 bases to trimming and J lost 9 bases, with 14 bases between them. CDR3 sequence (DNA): TGTGCCAGCAGTTACCGACTAGGGTCAGGTGAGCAGTTCTTC. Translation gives CASSYRLGSGEQFF.

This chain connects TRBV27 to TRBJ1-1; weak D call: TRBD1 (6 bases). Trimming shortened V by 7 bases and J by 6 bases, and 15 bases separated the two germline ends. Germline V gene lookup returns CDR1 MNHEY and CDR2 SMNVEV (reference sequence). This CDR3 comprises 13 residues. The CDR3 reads CASTLGGQSEAFF. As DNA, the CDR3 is TGTGCCAGCACCCTGGGGGGGCAGTCTGAAGCTTTCTTT.